The 8 T cell receptor beta chains listed next were all sequenced from one sample in a study of blood T cell repertoires in COVID-19. Only in-frame clones appear in the TCRdb table, and some are missing; sequencing was by immunoSEQ multiplex PCR. The data show 150,000 to 200,000 clones, 75% to 85% seen once. The sequencing input was peripheral blood. The origin of the receptors is a man aged 55-75 years with acute or convalescent COVID-19.

This clone is a singleton in its sample. The chain employs TRBV6-5 and TRBJ2-7, with 7 nucleotides matching TRBD1. Per the germline V gene, CDR1 is MNHEY and CDR2 is SVGAGI. There are 13 residues in the CDR3. V lost 1 base, J lost 6 bases, and 3 bases stayed unmatched. For the CDR3, the DNA is TGTGCCAGCAGTTACTTCGACAGGGCCGAGCAGTACTTC. Translated: CASSYFDRAEQYF.

Notes on this clone: One junction end does not reproduce the germline sequence, and a read error may be involved. V is TRBV27 and J is TRBJ2-5, with 8 bases fitting TRBD1. The CDR3 is 15 residues long. Germline CDR1 and CDR2: MNHEY and SMNVEV (reference sequence). CDR3 in amino acids: CASSVSGTGQETQYF. For the CDR3, the DNA is TGTGCCAGCAGTGTATCCGGGACAGGTCAAGAGACCCAGTACTTC.

Regarding this clone: One end of the junction is discordant with germline, which a read error may explain. The CDR3 protein is CATSPGTGIGGYTF. The CDR3, as DNA: TGTGCCACCAGTCCCGGGACAGGGATCGGGGGCTACACCTTC. The chain recombines TRBV25-1 with TRBJ1-2, with 9 bases aligning to TRBD1. The germline gives CDR1 MGHDK, CDR2 SYGVNS. This CDR3 is 14 amino acids long.

As regards this clone: Sequence at one end of the junction differs from germline and may be a read error. Other nucleotide sequences from this sample produce the same CDR3. The rearrangement uses TRBV29-1 and TRBJ2-3, with TRBD2 matching 7 bases. CDR3 length equals 13 residues. The germline gives CDR1 SQVTM, CDR2 ANQGSEA. CDR3 nucleotide sequence: TGCAGCGGCGTAGCGGGTATCACAGATACACAGTATTTT. Translated, it gives CSGVAGITDTQYF.

J is TRBJ2-1 and V is TRBV11-2; 7 bases map to TRBD2. Germline V gives CDR1 SGHAT, CDR2 FQNNGV. The CDR3 covers 15 residues. The J segment lost 4 bases and the V segment lost 1 base, leaving 4 bases of the junction unmatched. CDR3 sequence: CASSLGGSVYNEQFF. CDR3 bases: TGTGCCAGCAGCTTAGGCGGGAGCGTATACAATGAGCAGTTCTTC.

The chain links TRBV7-9 to TRBJ1-1; D is undetermined. V was shortened by 0 bases and J by 4 bases, with 15 bases between the two germline ends. CDR1 is SEHNR, CDR2 FQNEAQ, per germline (reference sequence). This CDR3 spans 16 amino acids. As DNA, the CDR3 is TGTGCCAGCAGCTTAGCGGCACCTTTGCGGGGCACTGAAGCTTTCTTT. Translating gives CASSLAAPLRGTEAFF.

This rearrangement joins TRBV2 to TRBJ2-7, with TRBD1 as a possible D gene (6 bases). CDR1 is SNHLY and CDR2 is FYNNEI in the germline V gene. The CDR3 consists of 13 residues. The ends were cut back, 7 bases at V and 3 bases at J, with 13 bases in the middle. Here the CDR3 DNA reads TGTGCCAGCACCGCCGGGACATTCTACGAGCAGTACTTC. Encoded protein: CASTAGTFYEQYF.

CDR3 in DNA: TGTGCCAGCAGCTTTGACAGGGGCAAATCTTATGGCTACACCTTC. Its protein is CASSFDRGKSYGYTF. The gene calls are TRBV7-2 and TRBJ1-2, with 8 bases aligning to TRBD1. This CDR3 is 15 amino acids long. CDR1 and CDR2 (germline): SGHTA, FQGNSA. J was trimmed by 5 bases and V by 3 bases; bases with no gene match: 8.